The 26 T cell receptor beta chains below come from one sample, sequenced in a study of OX40 agonist ivuxolimab in advanced cancers. The library was made by the immunoSEQ multiplex PCR assay. The source is immuneACCESS, and TCRdb retained only in-frame sequences with V and J called. Part of the clones is not carried over; for the studies checked, unresolved V genes explain less than half of this, and the remainder is unexplained. The sample yields around 74,000 clones; over 75% were counted once. Roughly 5.5% of the sample comes from the top ten. The sample consisted of CD4+ or CD8+ T cells sorted from blood, taken in a trial of the OX40 agonist ivuxolimab. These receptors originate from an adult with an advanced solid tumor such as melanoma, head and neck, liver or kidney cancer.

The rearrangement uses TRBV2 and TRBJ2-5, with TRBD1 matching 7 bases. The last part of the DNA fits TRBJ2-7 better; the J call may be wrong. The CDR3 extends over 13 amino acids. The germline V gene has CDR1 SNHLY and CDR2 FYNNEI. This CDR3 reads CASSYDRANEQYF. Here the CDR3 DNA reads TGTGCCAGCAGTTACGACAGGGCCAACGAGCAGTACTTC.

The chain has TRBV6-6 and TRBJ2-4, with a weak D call TRBD2 (6 bases). The V gene lost 2 bases and the J gene lost 6 bases, with 14 bases spanning the gap. The CDR3 has 15 amino acids. Germline values: CDR1 MNHNY, CDR2 SVGAGI (reference sequence). CDR3 region: CASSYGSGGVNIQYF. The CDR3 coding sequence is TGTGCCAGCAGTTACGGCTCCGGCGGGGTAAACATTCAGTACTTC.

The V and J genes are TRBV15 and TRBJ1-2; no clear D. Trimming left V 1 base short and J 3 bases short, with 9 bases between. The germline V gene has CDR1 LNHNV and CDR2 YYDKDF (reference sequence). The CDR3 contains 14 residues. CDR3 sequence: CATSRGRGDYGYTF. CDR3 nucleotide sequence: TGTGCCACCAGCAGAGGACGAGGTGACTATGGCTACACCTTC.

This clone was counted a single time. The chain carries TRBV10-3 and TRBJ1-1; D gene ambiguous. Germline V gives CDR1 ENHRY, CDR2 SYGVKD. V was shortened by 5 bases and J by 0 bases, with 7 bases between the two germline ends. The CDR3 is 13 residues long. CDR3 sequence reads: CAISRVLNTEAFF. The CDR3 DNA follows: TGTGCCATCAGTCGAGTACTGAACACTGAAGCTTTCTTT.

Worth noting for this clone: A single base separates this from a much larger clone, so it may be a read error. J is TRBJ2-7 and V is TRBV27; a weak D match, TRBD2 (5 bases). CDR3 length: 17 residues. The germline V gene has CDR1 MNHEY and CDR2 SMNVEV (reference sequence). This CDR3 is CASSLALRGSRNSPLHF. In DNA form, the CDR3 reads TGTGCCAGCAGTTTAGCCCTCCGCGGGTCGCGCAATTCACCCCTCCACTTC.

A single count supports this clone. The chain recombines TRBV6-6 with TRBJ2-2; TRBD1 agrees at 7 bases. With 5 bases clipped from V and 5 bases from J, the junction kept 11 bases outside the gene matches. The CDR3 sequence is 16 residues long. Germline V lookup: CDR1 MNHNY, CDR2 SVGAGI (reference sequence). CDR3 DNA sequence: TGTGCCAGCAGTCCCTCCGACAGGGTCAAAACCGGGGAGCTGTTTTTT. As protein: CASSPSDRVKTGELFF.

The chain couples TRBV29-1 to TRBJ1-2, with a tentative D call TRBD1 (5 bases). The CDR3 has 14 residues. The germline V and J ends were trimmed by 2 bases and 8 bases, with 18 bases remaining between them. Germline values: CDR1 SQVTM, CDR2 ANQGSEA. In nucleotides, the CDR3 is TGCAGCGTTGAATTGTCCGGGGGTATAACAGGCTACACCTTC. Translating gives CSVELSGGITGYTF.

V is TRBV6-4 and J is TRBJ1-5, with a tentative D call TRBD1 (5 bases). V lost 11 bases and J 6 bases, leaving 20 bases between the germline ends. The CDR3 contains 14 residues. Looked up from germline, CDR1 is MRHNA and CDR2 is SNTAGT. CDR3 residues: CAPAVPREGQPQHF. For the CDR3, the DNA is TGTGCCCCCGCGGTCCCCAGGGAAGGTCAGCCCCAGCATTTT.

V usage is TRBV7-2 and J usage is TRBJ1-1; no clear D. The V gene's germline CDR1 is SGHTA and CDR2 FQGNSA. The CDR3 extends over 14 amino acids. The V end lost 3 bases, the J end lost 2 bases, and 10 bases lay between the germline ends. The CDR3 DNA is TGTGCCAGCAGCTTTGACCGTGGAAACACTGAAGCTTTCTTT. It encodes CASSFDRGNTEAFF.

This chain joins TRBV11-2 and TRBJ2-3, with 7 bases fitting TRBD1. CDR1 and CDR2 from the germline V gene are SGHAT and FQNNGV. The CDR3 consists of 13 residues. J lost 3 bases, V lost 7 bases, and 4 bases had no gene match. The CDR3 is CASTVQGTDTQYF. CDR3 sequence (DNA): TGTGCCAGCACCGTACAGGGGACAGATACGCAGTATTTT.

This clone is a singleton in its sample. The CDR3 is CASSYSIELSGNTIYF. CDR3 nucleotide sequence: TGTGCCAGCAGTTACTCGATTGAACTCTCTGGAAACACCATATATTTT. The V gene is TRBV6-5, the J gene TRBJ1-3, with unresolved D. Deletions cut 0 bases from V and 0 bases from J, with 9 bases between. CDR3 length: 16 residues. CDR1 and CDR2 from the germline V gene are MNHEY and SVGAGI.

The DNA of the CDR3 is TGTGCCAGCAGCCCACTAGCGGTATCTTCCTACGAGCAGTACTTC. Its protein is CASSPLAVSSYEQYF. V and J are TRBV7-3 and TRBJ2-7; 8 nucleotides match TRBD2. J was trimmed by 1 base and V by 5 bases; bases with no gene match: 7. Germline values: CDR1 SGHTA, CDR2 FQGTGA. The CDR3 spans 15 residues.

The chain recombines TRBV2 with TRBJ1-4, with D uncertain. CDR3 length equals 16 residues. V dropped 5 bases and J dropped 0 bases, with 13 bases sitting between them. Germline CDR1 and CDR2: SNHLY and FYNNEI. CDR3: CASSTVPGATNEKLFF. The CDR3 DNA reads as TGTGCCAGCAGTACGGTCCCCGGAGCAACTAATGAAAAACTGTTTTTT.

The chain carries TRBV5-1 and TRBJ2-1; D may be TRBD1 or TRBD2 (5 bases each). CDR1 SGHRS and CDR2 YFSETQ come from the germline V gene. The V and J ends lost 2 bases and 0 bases respectively, with 9 bases between them. The CDR3 spans 15 residues. CDR3 DNA sequence: TGCGCCAGCAGCTTAATGGGGACCTCCTACAATGAGCAGTTCTTC. Translating gives CASSLMGTSYNEQFF. The full variable domain, completed using reference TRBV5-1 and TRBJ2-1, is KAGVTQTPRYLIKTRGQQVTLSCSPISGHRSVSWYQQTPGQGLQFLFEYFSETQRNKGNFPGRFSGRQFSNSRSEMNVSTLELGDSALYLCASSLMGTSYNEQFFGPGTRLTVL.

The chain uses TRBV7-3 and TRBJ2-1; the match to TRBD1 covers 8 bases. The germline V gene has CDR1 SGHTA and CDR2 FQGTGA. The CDR3 loop spans 15 amino acids. V trimming: 7 bases; J trimming: 6 bases; junction bases outside the gene matches: 11. The CDR3 bases are TGTGCCAGCACCCCAGGACAGGGATACACCAATGAGCAGTTCTTC. Translating gives CASTPGQGYTNEQFF. Full variable domain (remainder filled in from reference TRBV7-3 and TRBJ2-1): GAGVSQTPSNKVTEKGKYVELRCDPISGHTALYWYRQSLGQGPEFLIYFQGTGAADDSGLPNDRFFAVRPEGSVSTLKIQRTERGDSAVYLCASTPGQGYTNEQFFGPGTRLTVL.

This clone is classed as medium-sized. The chain carries TRBV6-5 and TRBJ1-2; D is undetermined. Between the trimmed V and J ends, which lost 0 bases and 2 bases, there was a span of 4 bases. CDR1 and CDR2 from the germline V gene are MNHEY and SVGAGI. There are 13 residues in the CDR3. CDR3 sequence: CASSYSWNYGYTF. The DNA of the CDR3 is TGTGCCAGCAGTTACTCTTGGAACTATGGCTACACCTTC.

The chain is built from TRBV19 and TRBJ1-4, with 9 nucleotides matching TRBD1. The V and J ends lost 6 bases and 8 bases, in that order; junction bases with no gene match: 10. Looked up from germline, CDR1 is LNHDA and CDR2 is SQIVND (reference sequence). This CDR3 has 15 residues. The CDR3 DNA sequence: TGTGCCAGTAGAAACAGGGGGCGCGTGGAGGAAAAACTGTTTTTT. Amino acid sequence: CASRNRGRVEEKLFF.

This clone was seen more than once but under ten times. The chain has TRBV27 and TRBJ2-3, with a possible D match to TRBD2 (6 bases). The germline V and J ends were trimmed by 3 bases and 0 bases, with 10 bases remaining between them. Germline V gene sequence: CDR1 MNHEY, CDR2 SMNVEV (reference sequence). The CDR3 spans 15 residues. This chain's CDR3 is CASSFGGWSTDTQYF. The DNA of the CDR3 is TGTGCCAGCAGTTTTGGGGGGTGGAGCACAGATACGCAGTATTTT.

The rearrangement links TRBV5-1 to TRBJ2-7; 9 nucleotides agree with TRBD1. The V gene end was trimmed by 3 bases and the J gene end by 0 bases; junction bases not matched to a gene: 1. Germline CDR1 SGHRS, CDR2 YFSETQ. The CDR3 is 14 residues long. The CDR3 loop reads CASSSTGGSYEQYF. In DNA, the CDR3 is TGCGCCAGCAGCTCGACAGGGGGCTCCTACGAGCAGTACTTC.

The chain is built from TRBV7-9 and TRBJ1-1, with D possibly being TRBD1 (5 bases). The length of the CDR3 is 15 residues. Germline V CDR1 and CDR2: SEHNR, FQNEAQ (reference sequence). The V and J ends lost 5 bases and 10 bases respectively, with 23 bases between them. CDR3 DNA: TGTGCCAGCAGCCCCATGGGGGGAATCGCGCAGGGAGCTTTCTTT. Protein: CASSPMGGIAQGAFF.

This clone was seen only once. V is TRBV5-4 and J is TRBJ1-1; D ambiguous. V was pared by 7 bases and J by 0 bases, with 13 bases between. Looked up from germline, CDR1 is SGHNT and CDR2 is YYREEE (reference sequence). The CDR3 is made up of 14 amino acids. In nucleotides, the CDR3 is TGTGCCAGCTCGAACTCAAACGTGAACACTGAAGCTTTCTTT. It is translated as CASSNSNVNTEAFF.

J is TRBJ2-5 and V is TRBV11-2; tentative D call: TRBD2 (6 bases). Deletions cut 2 bases from V and 3 bases from J, with 10 bases between. The germline gives CDR1 SGHAT, CDR2 FQNNGV. The CDR3 contains 14 residues. This chain's CDR3 is CASSLRLAKETQYF. The CDR3 nucleotides read TGTGCCAGCAGCTTAAGGCTAGCGAAAGAGACCCAGTACTTC.

The chain recombines TRBV6-5 with TRBJ1-6; tentative D call: TRBD1 (5 bases). The V gene's germline CDR1 is MNHEY and CDR2 SVGAGI. Trimming took 2 bases from V and 3 from J, leaving 8 bases between them. The CDR3 extends over 15 amino acids. Here the CDR3 DNA reads TGTGCCAGCAGTTACGGGAGGGGCTATAATTCACCCCTCCACTTT. This encodes CASSYGRGYNSPLHF.

This chain connects TRBV7-2 to TRBJ1-2; D ambiguous. CDR1 SGHTA and CDR2 FQGNSA come from the germline V gene. The CDR3 has 12 amino acids. The ends were cut back, 1 base at V and 8 bases at J, with 8 bases in the middle. The CDR3 DNA reads as TGTGCCAGCAGCTTAGTTCGCGGAGGCTACACCTTC. This gives the protein CASSLVRGGYTF.

This sequence joins TRBV9 and TRBJ1-2; D possibly corresponds to TRBD1 (5 bases). The germline CDR1 and CDR2 sequences are SGDLS and YYNGEE. The V end lost 4 bases, the J end lost 10 bases, and 20 bases lay between the germline ends. The CDR3 consists of 14 residues. The CDR3 loop is CASSPGGLTMDYTF. In DNA form, the CDR3 reads TGTGCCAGCAGCCCCGGGGGTCTCACTATGGACTACACCTTC.

The chain combines TRBV5-1 with TRBJ2-2; D is perhaps TRBD1 (5 bases). CDR3 size: 15 residues. V lost 0 bases to trimming and J lost 4 bases, with 10 bases between them. CDR1 and CDR2 (germline): SGHRS, YFSETQ. The CDR3 here is CASSLGQGVTGELFF. The CDR3 DNA reads TGCGCCAGCAGCTTGGGGCAGGGTGTCACCGGGGAGCTGTTTTTT.